The source of this T cell receptor (beta chain) is a study of blood T cell repertoires in COVID-19. Across the whole study: Acute and convalescent COVID-19 specimens originated in the United States, Italy and Spain. Sample material is recorded as cDNA or gDNA derived from T cells, B-cell-depleted T cells, or PBMCs.

V lost 2 bases to trimming and J lost 7 bases, with 11 bases between them. This CDR3 contains 13 residues. In germline, CDR1 is SGHTA, CDR2 FQGNSA. In the source study's methods: How many nucleated cells were present was estimated from reference gene primer amplification. Assay: immunoSEQ multiplex PCR; the TCRdb copy retains only in-frame clones and omits some. V and J calls and clone size are those listed in that table; D and trimming were worked out from the DNA. This sample has approximately 130,000 clones; 75% to 90% occur once, and the top ten carry 3.5% to 5%. Sequencing was carried out using peripheral blood. This sequence originates from a human donor in a cohort sampled during active COVID-19. The chain recombines TRBV7-2 with TRBJ2-5, with a tentative D call TRBD2 (5 bases). The chain's CDR3 is CASSLYRSGTQYF. CDR3 bases: TGTGCCAGCAGCTTATACCGGAGCGGGACCCAGTACTTC.